A selection of T cell receptor beta chains follows, all from one sample in a study of cytotoxic CD8 clonotypes in ibrutinib-treated CLL. Only in-frame clones appear in the TCRdb table, and some are missing; sequencing was by immunoSEQ multiplex PCR. The data show 140,000 or so clones, with 79% seen just once and around 13% held by the top ten. The source was PBMCs, collected after 12 months of ibrutinib treatment. These receptor sequences come from a human donor with chronic lymphocytic leukemia. Each CDR3 is given with its conserved first and last residue. D genes are given only for firm matches. Size values are once, few and many counts, or a class for expanded clones, and some rows have none.

D	V	size	J	CDR3	DNA
TRBD2	TRBV9	-	TRBJ2-3	CASSHPPSGSSDTQYF	TGTGCCAGCAGCCACCCTCCCAGCGGGAGTTCAGATACGCAGTATTTT
-	TRBV9	-	TRBJ2-7	CASSEQGQDADRSWSYYEQYF	TGTGCCAGCAGTGAACAGGGTCAGGACGCCGATCGTAGTTGGAGCTACTACGAGCAGTACTTC
TRBD2	TRBV11-2	-	TRBJ2-7	CASSGTGGRSYEQYF	TGTGCCAGCAGCGGTACCGGCGGGAGATCCTACGAGCAGTACTTC
-	TRBV28	-	TRBJ2-5	CASSSPGRGEETQYF	TGTGCCAGCAGTTCCCCTGGCCGGGGAGAGGAGACCCAGTACTTC
-	TRBV30	-	TRBJ2-2	CAWGGLYTGELFF	TGTGCCTGGGGCGGCCTTTACACCGGGGAGCTGTTTTTT
-	TRBV27	-	TRBJ1-2	CASSLYGTYGYTF	TGTGCCAGCAGCCTATACGGGACCTATGGCTACACCTTC
-	TRBV4-1	few	TRBJ1-5	CASSQKYGVGQPQHF	TGCGCCAGCAGCCAAAAGTATGGGGTCGGTCAGCCCCAGCATTTT
TRBD1	TRBV19	-	TRBJ1-2	CASSRDRGLYGYTF	TGTGCCAGTAGTAGGGACAGGGGGCTCTATGGCTACACCTTC
-	TRBV5-5	few	TRBJ1-5	CASSYGQDNQPQHF	TGTGCCAGCAGCTATGGACAAGACAATCAGCCCCAGCATTTT
-	TRBV27	-	TRBJ2-1	CASSRTGSYNEQFF	TGTGCCAGCAGTCGGACTGGCTCCTACAATGAGCAGTTCTTC
TRBD2	TRBV19	-	TRBJ2-2	CASRRTSGTSGTGELFF	TGTGCCAGTAGACGGACTAGCGGGACTTCGGGTACCGGGGAGCTGTTTTTT
-	TRBV7-9	-	TRBJ1-1	CAANKGAFF	TGTGCCGCCAACAAAGGTGCTTTCTTT
TRBD1	TRBV10-3	few	TRBJ1-5	CAGRDRLDQPQHF	TGTGCCGGGAGGGACAGGCTTGACCAGCCCCAGCATTTT
-	TRBV15	few	TRBJ1-3	CATSEGVGSGNTIYF	TGTGCCACCAGCGAGGGGGTAGGGTCTGGAAACACCATATATTTT
-	TRBV4-3	-	TRBJ2-7	CASSQDGRDFEQYF	TGCGCCAGCAGCCAAGACGGCAGGGATTTCGAGCAGTACTTC
TRBD2	TRBV5-1	-	TRBJ2-1	CASSLEAGGSNEQFF	TGCGCCAGCAGCTTGGAAGCGGGAGGTTCCAATGAGCAGTTCTTC
-	TRBV14	-	TRBJ2-5	CASSHQGAWTQYF	TGTGCCAGCAGCCATCAGGGCGCGTGGACCCAGTACTTC
TRBD1	TRBV2	few	TRBJ1-4	CASSADRVNEKLFF	TGTGCCAGCAGTGCGGACAGGGTGAATGAAAAACTGTTTTTT
-	TRBV5-5	-	TRBJ1-1	CASSPSEGVLTEAFF	TGTGCCAGCAGCCCATCTGAGGGGGTCCTCACTGAAGCTTTCTTT
TRBD2	TRBV7-9	few	TRBJ2-7	CASSFLLAGAYYEQYF	TGTGCCAGCAGCTTCCTTCTAGCGGGAGCATACTACGAGCAGTACTTC
-	TRBV6-5	-	TRBJ1-1	CASSYTAKNTEAFF	TGTGCCAGCAGTTACACAGCAAAGAACACTGAAGCTTTCTTT
TRBD2	TRBV7-9	once	TRBJ2-1	CASSPGLAGNQGNEQFF	TGTGCCAGCAGCCCGGGACTAGCGGGGAATCAGGGCAATGAGCAGTTCTTC
TRBD2	TRBV19	-	TRBJ2-2	CASSKREGELFF	TGTGCCAGTAGTAAGCGGGAGGGGGAGCTGTTTTTT
TRBD1	TRBV30	-	TRBJ1-2	CAWRRIGQGLEGYTF	TGTGCCTGGAGACGAATTGGACAGGGGCTAGAAGGCTACACCTTC
-	TRBV13	-	TRBJ1-1	CASSEQGGWGTEAFF	TGTGCCAGCAGCGAACAGGGAGGGTGGGGCACTGAAGCTTTCTTT
-	TRBV7-2	-	TRBJ2-7	CASSGHRNSYEQYF	TGTGCCAGCAGCGGGCATCGTAACTCCTACGAGCAGTACTTC
-	TRBV6-5	-	TRBJ1-2	CASSPGYGYTF	TGTGCCAGCAGCCCGGGCTATGGCTACACCTTC
-	TRBV28	few	TRBJ2-7	CASSLAPYEQYF	TGTGCCAGCAGTTTAGCGCCCTACGAGCAGTACTTC
-	TRBV18	-	TRBJ2-2	CASSPGTAGAGELFF	TGTGCCAGCTCACCGGGGACCGCCGGGGCCGGGGAGCTGTTTTTT
TRBD2	TRBV6-7	-	TRBJ2-1	CASSTGLAEFSYNEQFF	TGTGCCAGCAGTACGGGACTAGCGGAATTCTCCTACAATGAGCAGTTCTTC
TRBD1	TRBV27	-	TRBJ1-5	CASSFRRTGGRPQHF	TGTGCCAGCAGTTTCCGTAGGACAGGGGGACGGCCCCAGCATTTT
-	TRBV9	-	TRBJ2-5	CASSRTQFNQETQYF	TGTGCCAGCAGCCGCACTCAGTTTAATCAAGAGACCCAGTACTTC
-	TRBV5-4	once	TRBJ1-2	CASSLVLGSMGGYTF	TGTGCCAGCAGCTTGGTTCTCGGCAGCATGGGGGGCTACACCTTC
-	TRBV30	-	TRBJ2-3	CAWSEYSTDTQYF	TGTGCCTGGAGTGAGTATAGCACAGATACGCAGTATTTT
TRBD1	TRBV7-9	-	TRBJ2-1	CASSLDLTGGGEQFF	TGTGCCAGCAGCTTAGACTTGACAGGGGGCGGTGAGCAGTTCTTC
TRBD1	TRBV20-1	-	TRBJ2-7	CSAAGTGGQYF	TGCAGTGCTGCCGGGACAGGCGGGCAGTACTTC
TRBD2	TRBV6-1	few	TRBJ2-7	CASSEAGVDEQYF	TGTGCCAGCAGTGAGGCGGGAGTTGATGAGCAGTACTTC
TRBD2	TRBV10-3	-	TRBJ2-7	CAISFGTSYEQYF	TGTGCCATCAGTTTTGGGACTAGCTACGAGCAGTACTTC
-	TRBV5-1	-	TRBJ2-2	CASNPNPGANTGELFF	TGCGCCAGCAACCCCAACCCAGGGGCGAACACCGGGGAGCTGTTTTTT
-	TRBV7-6	-	TRBJ2-1	CASSLPGPTYNEQFF	TGTGCCAGCAGCTTGCCGGGACCAACCTACAATGAGCAGTTCTTC
-	TRBV5-1	-	TRBJ2-5	CASSPSGRDQETQYF	TGCGCCAGCAGCCCCTCGGGCAGGGACCAAGAGACCCAGTACTTC
-	TRBV7-8	-	TRBJ1-2	CASSPGDYGYTF	TGTGCCAGCAGCCCCGGGGACTATGGCTACACCTTC
TRBD2	TRBV23-1	-	TRBJ2-3	CASSQSVLAGVSDTQYF	TGCGCCAGCAGTCAATCTGTACTAGCGGGAGTGTCAGATACGCAGTATTTT
-	TRBV5-1	-	TRBJ2-1	CASSRAPEYNEQFF	TGCGCCAGCAGCCGCGCCCCAGAATACAATGAGCAGTTCTTC
-	TRBV6-1	-	TRBJ1-1	CASSELRGNLNTEAFF	TGTGCCAGCAGTGAATTACGCGGGAACCTGAACACTGAAGCTTTCTTT
-	TRBV7-7	few	TRBJ2-5	CASSQSSETQYF	TGTGCCAGCAGCCAATCGTCGGAGACCCAGTACTTC
-	TRBV5-1	once	TRBJ2-3	CASSLTGDSTDTQYF	TGCGCCAGCAGCTTAACGGGGGACAGCACAGATACGCAGTATTTT
TRBD1	TRBV7-9	few	TRBJ2-7	CASSTDRGYEQYF	TGTGCCAGCAGCACGGACAGGGGCTACGAGCAGTACTTC
-	TRBV6-6	-	TRBJ1-4	CASTALDGGGEKLFF	TGTGCCAGCACCGCTTTGGATGGCGGAGGTGAAAAACTGTTTTTT
-	TRBV5-4	-	TRBJ2-7	CASSPGLLGAYEQYF	TGTGCCAGCAGCCCAGGACTCCTCGGGGCCTACGAGCAGTACTTC
-	TRBV19	-	TRBJ2-7	CASSIRPAYEQYF	TGTGCCAGTAGTATAAGGCCAGCCTACGAGCAGTACTTC
TRBD1	TRBV5-4	once	TRBJ1-2	CASSNSGTEGYNYGYTF	TGTGCCAGCAGCAACTCCGGGACAGAGGGATATAACTATGGCTACACCTTC
-	TRBV29-1	few	TRBJ2-1	CSVGVSDNEQFF	TGCAGCGTTGGTGTGTCAGACAATGAGCAGTTCTTC
-	TRBV30	-	TRBJ1-6	CAWSSWAGSASSPLHF	TGTGCCTGGAGTTCTTGGGCCGGGTCAGCTTCCTCACCCCTCCACTTT
-	TRBV13	-	TRBJ2-3	CASSLHGQPTDTQYF	TGTGCCAGCAGCTTACACGGGCAACCGACAGATACGCAGTATTTT
TRBD1	TRBV29-1	-	TRBJ2-5	CSVAQGATGTQYF	TGCAGCGTAGCTCAGGGGGCAACTGGTACCCAGTACTTC